The 21 T cell receptor beta chains in this list originate from one sample, sequenced in a study of T cells in Graves' hyperthyroidism and ophthalmopathy (dated 2019 in TCRdb). Libraries came from multiplex PCR. Sequenced on an Illumina HiSeq 2000. TCR beta CDR3 regions were amplified from RNA transcripts. The TCR CDR3 was subjected to a first round of RT-PCR using the HTBI primer set and the Qiagen OneStep RT-PCR kit. Starting from the raw public reads, TCRdb applied fastp trimming at Q25, assembled clones with MiXCR and retained in-frame beta chains. Rows with one shared CDR3 protein collapse into an entry with the most common genes and DNA. This sample gives 560,000 or so distinct CDR3 sequences in total; roughly 50% of them show up just once. In total, the top ten clones hold about 7.8% of the sample. Sequencing was done on a sample of peripheral blood or thyroid tissue (not recorded which). The receptors derive from a woman between 18 and 29 years old with Graves' hyperthyroidism. Donor details come from another sample of the same person, matched by shared clones.

CDR3 residues: CSARAALGRARETQYF. In DNA form, the CDR3 reads TGCAGTGCTAGGGCCGCCTTAGGGAGGGCCCGAGAGACCCAGTACTTC. V gene TRBV20-1 combines with J gene TRBJ2-5; TRBD2 matches 7 bases. The germline V gene has CDR1 DFQATT and CDR2 SNEGSKA (reference sequence). V lost 3 bases and J lost 4; bases outside the gene matches: 14. The CDR3 has 16 amino acids.

This clonotype appeared once. For the CDR3, the DNA is TGTTCCTCCCGGGAGGGCCACACCGGGGAGCTGTTTTTT. Translation gives CSSREGHTGELFF. The chain has TRBV19 and TRBJ2-2; TRBD2 aligns across 8 bases. CDR3 length equals 13 residues. Germline V lookup: CDR1 LNHDA, CDR2 SQIVND (reference sequence).

The table lists this clonotype with many counts. This chain joins TRBV29-1 and TRBJ1-1; 9 nucleotides match TRBD1. Germline-derived CDR1 and CDR2 are SQVTM and ANQGSEA. This CDR3 contains 14 residues. With 7 bases clipped from V and 1 base from J, the junction kept 7 bases outside the gene matches. This CDR3 is CSATQGQGNTEAFF. The CDR3 nucleotides read TGCAGCGCTACCCAGGGACAGGGGAACACTGAAGCTTTCTTT.

The chain uses TRBV29-1 and TRBJ1-2, with a tentative D call TRBD1 (5 bases). Trimming left V 0 bases short and J 6 bases short, with 8 bases between. CDR3 length: 12 amino acids. Germline values: CDR1 SQVTM, CDR2 ANQGSEA. The CDR3 bases are TGCAGCGTTGAAGAGGCAGGGCATGGCTACACCTTC. Translating gives CSVEEAGHGYTF. The full variable domain, in which reference TRBV29-1 and TRBJ1-2 provide the parts outside the CDR3, is SAVISQKPSRDICQRGTSLTIQCQVDSQVTMMFWYRQQPGQSLTLIATANQGSEATYESGFVIDKFPISRPNLTFSTLTVSNMSPEDSSIYLCSVEEAGHGYTFGSGTRLTVV.

The chain joins TRBV13 to TRBJ2-7, with a possible D match to TRBD1 (6 bases). Germline V CDR1 and CDR2: PRHDT, FYEKMQ (reference sequence). V lost 1 base and J lost 4, with 11 bases in between. CDR3 length: 14 amino acids. The DNA for the CDR3 is TGTGCCAGCAGCTTAGTGGGACATCTATACGAGCAGTACTTC. This codes for CASSLVGHLYEQYF.

This clonotype was found many times. The chain combines TRBV29-1 with TRBJ1-4; no clear D gene. CDR1 is SQVTM and CDR2 is ANQGSEA in the germline V gene. This CDR3 spans 14 amino acids. Trimming removed 4 bases at V and 4 bases at J, with 13 bases between. Here the CDR3 reads CSVVYEAHNEKLFF. DNA for the CDR3: TGCAGCGTTGTTTACGAAGCCCATAATGAAAAACTGTTTTTT. Filled out from reference TRBV29-1 and TRBJ1-4, the complete variable domain reads SAVISQKPSRDICQRGTSLTIQCQVDSQVTMMFWYRQQPGQSLTLIATANQGSEATYESGFVIDKFPISRPNLTFSTLTVSNMSPEDSSIYLCSVVYEAHNEKLFFGSGTQLSVL.

About this clonotype: This sequence may be a read error, since a much larger clone differs from it by one base. The rearrangement joins TRBV2 to TRBJ1-4; TRBD1 matches 8 bases. Germline CDR1 SNHLY, CDR2 FYNNEI. The CDR3 contains 15 residues. The CDR3 region is CASSDWDRLDEKLLF. The DNA of the CDR3 is TGTGCCAGCAGTGACTGGGACAGGTTGGATGAAAAACTGCTTTTT.

V is TRBV29-1 and J is TRBJ2-7; D is perhaps TRBD2 (6 bases). Germline V CDR1 and CDR2: SQVTM, ANQGSEA. The CDR3 contains 13 residues. V shed 8 bases and J shed 2 bases, with 16 bases lying between them. The CDR3 DNA reads as TGCAGCTGGGGTGGGGAGGAAACCTACGAGCAGTACTTC. This encodes CSWGGEETYEQYF.

This clonotype was recorded many times. The V call is TRBV12-3 or TRBV12-4, the J call TRBJ2-5; D is ambiguous. Deletions cut 2 bases from V and 2 bases from J, with 6 bases between. The CDR3 totals 13 residues. CDR3 DNA sequence: TGTGCCAGCAGTTTATCGGTTCAAGAGACCCAGTACTTC. It yields the protein CASSLSVQETQYF.

As to this clonotype: The conserved final phenylalanine or tryptophan is absent from the CDR3, which likely points to a read error. The DNA is omitted, as the CDR3 cannot be located on it reliably, and the CDR3 follows TCRdb's listing. The V gene is TRBV2, the J gene TRBJ1-4; no check of the table's D call, TRBD1, against the DNA was made. The CDR3 spans 10 amino acids, including both terminal residues. Per the germline V gene, CDR1 is SNHLY and CDR2 is FYNNEI. This CDR3 reads CASSEGRINY.

The chain is built from TRBV7-2 and TRBJ2-3; D is ambiguous. Trimming cost V 1 base and J 3 bases, with 5 bases left between them. CDR1 and CDR2 (germline): SGHTA, FQGNSA. The CDR3 consists of 13 residues. CDR3 sequence reads: CASSLGMTDTQYF. The DNA of the CDR3 is TGTGCCAGCAGCTTAGGAATGACAGATACGCAGTATTTT.

The chain carries TRBV7-8 and TRBJ1-1; D gene uncertain. Germline CDR1 SGHVS, CDR2 FQNEAQ. The CDR3 has 12 residues. V shed 5 bases and J shed 3 bases, with 7 bases lying between them. The DNA of the CDR3 is TGTGCCAGCAGCGGAGTTTACACTGAAGCTTTCTTT. It codes for CASSGVYTEAFF.

The V and J genes are TRBV24-1 and TRBJ1-5, with TRBD1 matching over 9 bases. Germline assignment: CDR1 KGHDR and CDR2 SFDVKD. V lost 3 bases and J lost 6; bases outside the gene matches: 8. There are 16 residues in the CDR3. The CDR3 DNA is TGTGCCACCAGTGATGGTCGTGCGGGACAGGGTCAGCCCCAGCATTTT. Its protein is CATSDGRAGQGQPQHF.

In this sample, this clonotype turned up many times. The chain joins TRBV2 to TRBJ1-1; D is unclear. The ends were cut back, 10 bases at V and 4 bases at J, with 13 bases in the middle. Germline V lookup: CDR1 SNHLY, CDR2 FYNNEI. CDR3 size: 12 residues. Here the CDR3 reads CATPSSTTEAFF. The CDR3 DNA sequence: TGTGCCACCCCGTCGAGCACCACTGAAGCTTTCTTT.

Worth noting for this clonotype: An end of the junction differs from the germline gene, which may be a read error. The rearrangement joins TRBV7-9 to TRBJ1-1; D perhaps matches TRBD1 (6 bases). The CDR3 length is 16 residues. Per the germline V gene, CDR1 is SEHNR and CDR2 is FQNEAQ (reference sequence). CDR3 bases: TGCGCCAGCAGCCAGTATACCGGGGGGGCAAACACTGAAGCTTTCTTT. It is translated as CASSQYTGGANTEAFF.

V gene TRBV4-2 combines with J gene TRBJ1-2; TRBD1 aligns across 9 bases. This CDR3 spans 15 amino acids. The junction had 4 bases not matched to a gene; V was cut back by 0 bases and J by 5 bases. Per the germline V gene, CDR1 is LGHNA and CDR2 is YNFKEQ. In DNA, the CDR3 is TGTGCCAGCAGCCAAGAATGGGGACAGGGATATGGCTACACCTTC. Amino acids: CASSQEWGQGYGYTF.

This clonotype was seen more than once but under ten times. The rearrangement links TRBV7-8 to TRBJ2-7; D is unclear. The CDR3 is made up of 14 amino acids. Germline V gene data show CDR1 as SGHVS and CDR2 as FQNEAQ. The V end was cut by 2 bases, the J end by 2 bases, with 10 bases between. The CDR3: CASSLNGPAYEQYF. In DNA form, the CDR3 reads TGTGCCAGCAGCTTAAATGGCCCTGCCTACGAGCAGTACTTC.

This clonotype was observed a handful of times. The chain recombines TRBV7-3 with TRBJ2-7; 10 bases align to TRBD1. V lost 6 bases to trimming and J lost 5 bases; unmatched junction nucleotides: 7. The CDR3 length is 14 residues. Germline assignment: CDR1 SGHTA and CDR2 FQGTGA. The CDR3 reads CASRAGTGVDEQYF. The CDR3 region has the DNA TGTGCCAGCAGAGCCGGGACAGGGGTTGACGAGCAGTACTTC.

This clonotype was detected a few times. The gene calls are TRBV7-3 and TRBJ2-1, with 8 nucleotides matching TRBD1. CDR1 is SGHTA, CDR2 FQGTGA, per germline. The V and J ends lost 5 bases and 9 bases, in that order; junction bases with no gene match: 6. The CDR3 extends over 13 amino acids. CDR3 in DNA: TGTGCCAGCAGCCGCGGACAGGGTGGTGAGCAGTTCTTC. Translating it yields CASSRGQGGEQFF.

This rearrangement joins TRBV10-3 to TRBJ1-2; TRBD1 matches 7 bases. This CDR3 is 14 amino acids long. The ends lost 8 bases at V and 1 base at J; junction bases unmatched: 7. Germline-derived CDR1 and CDR2 are ENHRY and SYGVKD. The CDR3: CAISGTANNYGYTF. The CDR3 DNA is TGTGCCATCTCCGGGACAGCAAATAACTATGGCTACACCTTC.

The rearrangement joins TRBV7-9 to TRBJ1-1; D may be TRBD1 (5 bases). The V end was cut by 6 bases, the J end by 1 base, with 12 bases between. Looked up from germline, CDR1 is SEHNR and CDR2 is FQNEAQ (reference sequence). This CDR3 region has 14 residues. The chain's CDR3 is CASRSRGGNTEAFF. The CDR3, as DNA: TGTGCCAGCAGGAGCCGGGGGGGGAACACTGAAGCTTTCTTT.